This T cell receptor (beta chain) was found in a study of T cells in Graves' hyperthyroidism and ophthalmopathy. Germline V lookup: CDR1 KGHDR, CDR2 SFDVKD. The CDR3 contains 15 residues. V shed 7 bases and J shed 3 bases, with 18 bases lying between them. This clonotype was observed at least ten times. Its antigen is not identified. Study conclusions and caveats: Ophthalmopathy prediction by the model preceded onset by a median about 6 months. Ophthalmopathy cases were set apart from stable hyperthyroidism by a 13 V-J model.

Each patient was aged 18 to 65 and had newly diagnosed hyperthyroidism of under 2 months' duration. Amplification yielded TCR beta CDR3 regions, with RNA transcripts as the source. HTBI primers were employed in a first-round RT-PCR of the TCR CDR3. Each CDR3 protein is one row after TCRdb ran MiXCR on the multiplex PCR reads. The sample has approximately 560,000 distinct CDR3 sequences, approximately 14% seen once. This receptor was taken from a woman in her 30s with Graves' hyperthyroidism. This chain connects TRBV24-1 to TRBJ2-7, with D perhaps TRBD2 (7 bases). Sequenced sample: blood. The CDR3 DNA reads TGTGCCACCAGAAGGGGGAGGGGACCCTTCTACGAGCAGTACTTC. This codes for CATRRGRGPFYEQYF.